This paragraph reports one T cell receptor beta chain. Its antigen has not been determined. A junction end diverges from the germline sequence, so it may reflect a read error. This was a case-control study nested in a cohort of healthcare workers in London, UK, who had nasopharyngeal swab PCR tests and blood samples taken every week. Healthcare workers were enrolled in the week of the UK lockdown, from 23 to 31 March 2020, and were followed every week for up to roughly 15 weeks. CDR1 and CDR2, per the germline V gene (reference sequence), are LNHDA and SQIVND. The cysteine opens and the phenylalanine closes a CDR3 of 13 amino acids. The only DNA kept is the CDR3, 39 bases in frame from the first base. Library method: 5' RACE. Sequencing instrument: NextSeq 500. To correct for sequencing error and PCR bias, the TCR library protocol tagged individual cDNA molecules with unique molecular identifiers. Both TCR alpha and beta chains were sequenced, and tight co-correlation was observed between alpha and beta sequence abundances in each sample. The study's own analysis went as follows. V gene, J gene and CDR3 annotation of TCR sequences was performed with Decombinator V4. Expanded TCRs were defined as changing significantly between any two time points under a Poisson model with p below 0.0001. TCR abundances were normalised to the total number of TCRs sequenced per sample and expressed as counts per million. MAIT TCRs were defined by TRAV1-2 paired with TRAJ12, TRAJ20 or TRAJ33, and iNKT TCRs by TRAV10 paired with TRAJ18. VDJdb, accessed on 1 November 2021, was searched for TCRs annotated for CMV, EBV and SARS-CoV-2, and TCRs annotated for more than one antigen were excluded. TCRdb applied fastp at Q25 and MiXCR to the public reads, then kept only in-frame beta chains. Every CDR3 protein is listed once, alongside the most common genes and DNA of its rows. These V and J calls derive from TCRdb rather than the authors' analysis. Across this sample there are tens of thousands of distinct CDR3 sequences, with 10% seen only once. 8% to 9% of the sample belongs to the ten largest clones.

This entry is derived from a study of early T cells in non-severe SARS-CoV-2 infection (dated by TCRdb to the early 2020s). At the level of the whole study: Because TCR sequencing relied on bulk RNA taken from unsorted whole blood, pairing of alpha and beta chains was not possible. The full study reports these points: VDJdb matching was skewed toward anti-spike CD8 responses and likely underestimated virus-specific expansions, missing private and CD4 specificities.

The sequence links TRBV19 to TRBJ1-5, with TRBD1 perhaps the D gene, on 5 matching bases. The material sequenced was whole blood. The clonotype originates from an adult who was a healthcare worker with PCR-confirmed SARS-CoV-2 infection or an uninfected control (not recorded which). The CDR3 sequence is CASGGTGNQPEHF. The nucleotides read TGTGCCAGTGGGGGTACAGGCAATCAGCCCGAGCATTTT.